One T cell receptor (beta chain) is described in this entry. The record originates from a study of T cell changes during pregnancy in multiple sclerosis. Some clones are missing from TCRdb's copy, which holds only in-frame ones; the method was immunoSEQ multiplex PCR. This table holds around 60,000 clones, approximately 88% found once. Looked up from germline, CDR1 is MNHEY and CDR2 is SVGAGI. The CDR3 covers 13 residues. The ends lost 7 bases at V and 5 bases at J; junction bases unmatched: 3. The gene calls are TRBV6-5 and TRBJ2-7; 12 bases agree with TRBD2. This TCR derives from a female donor with multiple sclerosis, enrolled in a pregnancy study. Source: peripheral blood, taken in the first trimester of pregnancy. This CDR3 reads CASTRLAGDEQYF. The DNA of the CDR3 is TGTGCCAGCACTAGACTAGCGGGAGACGAGCAGTACTTC.